This T cell receptor beta chain was documented in a study of T cell responses to AZD1222 COVID-19 vaccine. A note on this clone: The antigen is unknown.

Study-wide results and limits: Clonal diversity was possibly underestimated, and the donors were mostly white British, with more females. Of spike-specific TCRs, nearly half reportedly target regions left unmutated in variants. In all cases, repertoires were sampled only after the peak T cell response. When two AZD1222 doses had been given, Spike-specific TCR breadth and depth rose.

Trimming stripped 3 bases from V and 4 bases from J, with 18 bases between. In germline, CDR1 is LNHDA, CDR2 SQIVND (reference sequence). The CDR3 runs to 16 residues. Libraries were prepared by immunoSEQ multiplex PCR; TCRdb keeps only in-frame clonotypes and omits some of them. The sample contains 150,000 to 200,000 clones, more than 80% of which appear only once. This specimen was peripheral blood, taken 28 days after the second dose of the MenACWY control vaccine. The chain couples TRBV19 to TRBJ1-2, with D possibly TRBD1 on 5 matching bases. The TCR sequence derives from an adult who received the MenACWY meningococcal vaccine as a control. CDR3 sequence: CASSISHRQKSYGYTF. DNA of the CDR3: TGTGCCAGTAGTATTAGCCATAGACAGAAAAGCTATGGCTACACCTTC.